These 18 T cell receptor beta chains were all obtained from the same sample, sequenced in a study of Ad26.COV2.S vaccination and SARS-CoV-2 variants. Generated by immunoSEQ multiplex PCR, the TCRdb table keeps only in-frame clones and is missing some. The table includes under 250,000 clones, 87% detected once. Noted treatment: some 19 received Ad26.COV2.S at low or high dose, single or two shots; 5 received placebo; per-sample allocation not given. Repertoires come from day 63 after the first vaccine or placebo injection. Here the sequenced sample was peripheral blood, taken in a trial of Ad26.COV2.S vaccine versus placebo. These receptors originate from a person between 18 and 65 years old who received the Ad26.COV2.S COVID-19 vaccine or a placebo.

The chain carries TRBV6-5 and TRBJ2-7; the D call may be TRBD1 or TRBD2 (5 bases each). Germline-derived CDR1 and CDR2 are MNHEY and SVGAGI. This CDR3 spans 14 amino acids. V lost 4 bases and J lost 5, with 15 bases in between. This CDR3 is CASSLTGGRNEQYF. CDR3 coding DNA: TGTGCCAGCAGTTTAACAGGAGGTAGAAACGAGCAGTACTTC.

This clone turned up a few times. The gene calls are TRBV7-8 and TRBJ2-7, with D maybe TRBD2 (6 bases). Trimming left V 5 bases short and J 6 bases short, with 14 bases between. The CDR3 spans 13 residues. Germline CDR1 and CDR2: SGHVS and FQNEAQ. For the CDR3, the DNA is TGTGCCAGCAGCCTTTATCGGGGGAGCGAGCAGTACTTC. Its protein is CASSLYRGSEQYF.

CDR3 sequence (DNA): TGTGCCAGCAGCTTAGGTTCGGACAGGGCTAACTATGGCTACACCTTC. Its protein is CASSLGSDRANYGYTF. The chain carries TRBV7-9 and TRBJ1-2; 8 bases fit TRBD1. Germline-derived CDR1 and CDR2 are SEHNR and FQNEAQ (reference sequence). The CDR3 length is 16 residues. V was pared by 1 base and J by 0 bases, with 4 bases of the junction left unmatched. The variable domain in full, completed from reference TRBV7-9 and TRBJ1-2, reads DTGVSQNPRHKITKRGQNVTFRCDPISEHNRLYWYRQTLGQGPEFLTYFQNEAQLEKSRLLSDRFSAERPKGSFSTLEIQRTEQGDSAMYLCASSLGSDRANYGYTFGSGTRLTVV.

In DNA form, the CDR3 reads TGTGCCAGCAGCTTAGAGGATGAGCAGTTCTTC. Translating it yields CASSLEDEQFF. The J gene is TRBJ2-1, the V gene TRBV11-2; D not resolved. CDR3 length equals 11 residues. In germline, CDR1 is SGHAT, CDR2 FQNNGV. V lost 0 bases and J lost 8, with 2 bases in between.

The chain has TRBV18 and TRBJ2-5; the D gene could be TRBD1 or TRBD2 (5 bases each). The germline CDR1 and CDR2 sequences are KGHSH and LQKENI. Trimming took off 1 base at V and 5 bases at J, with 17 bases between the two ends. This CDR3 is built from 16 residues. The CDR3 coding sequence is TGTGCCAGCTCACCACTAGGGGCCGGGACGGACGAGACCCAGTACTTC. As protein: CASSPLGAGTDETQYF.

This chain joins TRBV6-5 and TRBJ2-4; D ambiguous. V was clipped by 5 bases and J by 11 bases, with 7 bases between them. This CDR3 is built from 10 residues. Germline CDR1 is MNHEY and CDR2 is SVGAGI. The CDR3 spells CASSTTVQYF. The CDR3 coding sequence is TGTGCCAGCAGTACAACAGTTCAGTACTTC.

The chain links TRBV4-2 to TRBJ2-3; TRBD2 matches 7 bases. The germline V gene has CDR1 LGHNA and CDR2 YNFKEQ. V shed 0 bases and J 0 bases; nucleotides not matched to a gene: 6. The length of the CDR3 is 17 residues. The CDR3 DNA sequence: TGTGCCAGCAGCCAAGAAGGCGGGGGTCCTAGCACAGATACGCAGTATTTT. Protein product: CASSQEGGGPSTDTQYF.

The chain recombines TRBV11-2 with TRBJ2-5; D gene uncertain. The germline CDR1 and CDR2 sequences are SGHAT and FQNNGV. CDR3 length: 11 amino acids. V was shortened by 4 bases and J by 6 bases, with 6 bases between the two germline ends. The chain's CDR3 is CASSSAQTQYF. As DNA, the CDR3 is TGTGCCAGCAGCTCCGCCCAGACCCAGTACTTC.

The chain carries TRBV7-9 and TRBJ1-5; the D gene is possibly TRBD1 (5 bases). V lost 2 bases to trimming and J lost 5 bases, with 10 bases between them. Germline CDR1 and CDR2: SEHNR and FQNEAQ (reference sequence). CDR3 size: 14 residues. The CDR3 sequence is CASSLSQGDQPQHF. The CDR3 bases are TGTGCCAGCAGCTTAAGTCAAGGGGATCAGCCCCAGCATTTT.

The chain joins TRBV19 to TRBJ2-2, with D perhaps given as TRBD1 or TRBD2 (6 bases each). Trimming took off 4 bases at V and 6 bases at J, with 12 bases between the two ends. The germline V gene encodes CDR1 LNHDA and CDR2 SQIVND (reference sequence). This CDR3 comprises 14 residues. Here the CDR3 DNA reads TGTGCCAGTAGTAGGAGGGGGGCGGCCGGGGAGCTGTTTTTT. It translates to CASSRRGAAGELFF.

This clone was seen once. The rearrangement joins TRBV5-1 to TRBJ2-7; TRBD2 agrees at 9 bases. This CDR3 has 15 amino acids. The germline CDR1 and CDR2 sequences are SGHRS and YFSETQ. V lost 1 base to trimming and J lost 6 bases; unmatched junction nucleotides: 8. CDR3 DNA sequence: TGCGCCAGCAGCTTGTCCTCTCTAGCGGGATTCGAGCAGTACTTC. Its translation is CASSLSSLAGFEQYF.

This chain links TRBV18 with TRBJ1-2, with 8 nucleotides matching TRBD1. CDR1 and CDR2 from the germline V gene are KGHSH and LQKENI. Losses at the gene ends were 3 bases for V and 0 bases for J; bases not matched to a gene: 3. The CDR3 contains 15 residues. CDR3 loop: CASSPSGQANYGYTF. The CDR3 DNA follows: TGTGCCAGCTCACCGTCGGGACAGGCTAACTATGGCTACACCTTC.

This clone was detected once. The J gene is TRBJ1-3, the V gene TRBV6-5; no clear D gene. Germline assignment: CDR1 MNHEY and CDR2 SVGAGI. The CDR3 contains 14 residues. V was clipped by 0 bases and J by 0 bases, with 3 bases between them. The CDR3 is CASSYSPSGNTIYF. CDR3 sequence (DNA): TGTGCCAGCAGTTACTCCCCCTCTGGAAACACCATATATTTT.

Only one count was recorded for this clone. The V call is TRBV6-6, the J call TRBJ1-5; D call uncertain. Germline V gene data show CDR1 as MNHNY and CDR2 as SVGAGI (reference sequence). V was trimmed by 5 bases and J by 2 bases, leaving 10 bases between them. This CDR3 has 14 residues. The CDR3 sequence: CASSPAGGNQPQHF. Here the CDR3 DNA reads TGTGCCAGCAGTCCCGCGGGCGGCAATCAGCCCCAGCATTTT.

V and J are TRBV30 and TRBJ1-4, with D perhaps TRBD1 (5 bases). Germline V gene sequence: CDR1 GTSNPN, CDR2 SVGIG (reference sequence). V lost 1 base to trimming and J lost 7 bases, with 19 bases between them. The CDR3 runs to 16 residues. The CDR3: CAWSATVWGGSEKLFF. CDR3 in DNA: TGTGCCTGGAGTGCGACGGTTTGGGGGGGAAGTGAAAAACTGTTTTTT.

The V and J genes are TRBV9 and TRBJ2-5; perhaps D is TRBD1 or TRBD2 (5 bases each). Germline assignment: CDR1 SGDLS and CDR2 YYNGEE. Trimming took off 4 bases at V and 5 bases at J, with 15 bases between the two ends. The CDR3 covers 14 residues. The CDR3 spells CASSPEPGTETQYF. DNA of the CDR3: TGTGCCAGCAGCCCAGAGCCCGGGACGGAGACCCAGTACTTC.

J is TRBJ1-1 and V is TRBV3-1 (or the pseudogene TRBV3-2); tentatively, D is TRBD1 (5 bases). This CDR3 is 13 amino acids long. The V and J ends lost 7 bases and 2 bases respectively, with 11 bases between them. Germline-derived CDR1 and CDR2 are LGHDT and YNNKEL (reference sequence). The DNA of the CDR3 is TGTGCCAGCAACCCTGACAGTAACACTGAAGCTTTCTTT. It codes for CASNPDSNTEAFF.

The V and J genes are TRBV20-1 and TRBJ2-3; the D gene is possibly TRBD2 (5 bases). CDR3 length: 14 residues. Germline V CDR1 and CDR2: DFQATT, SNEGSKA (reference sequence). V shed 3 bases and J shed 1 base, with 11 bases lying between them. For the CDR3, the DNA is TGCAGTGCTAGTGTGCTAGCCGGCACAGATACGCAGTATTTT. Translation: CSASVLAGTDTQYF.